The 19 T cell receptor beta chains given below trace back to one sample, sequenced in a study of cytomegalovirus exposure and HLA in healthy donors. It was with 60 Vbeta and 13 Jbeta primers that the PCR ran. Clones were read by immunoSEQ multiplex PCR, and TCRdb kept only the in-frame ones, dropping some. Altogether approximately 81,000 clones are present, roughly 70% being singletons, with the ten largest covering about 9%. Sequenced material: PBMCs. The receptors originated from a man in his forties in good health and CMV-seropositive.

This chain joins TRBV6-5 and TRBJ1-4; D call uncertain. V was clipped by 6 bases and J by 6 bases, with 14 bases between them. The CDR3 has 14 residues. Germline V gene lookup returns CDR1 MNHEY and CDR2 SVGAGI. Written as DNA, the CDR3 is TGTGCCAGCAGGGATACAGATAATGATGAAAAACTGTTTTTT. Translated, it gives CASRDTDNDEKLFF.

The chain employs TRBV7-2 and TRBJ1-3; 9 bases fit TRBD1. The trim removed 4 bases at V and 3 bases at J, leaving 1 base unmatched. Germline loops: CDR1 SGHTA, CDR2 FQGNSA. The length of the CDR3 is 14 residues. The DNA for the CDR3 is TGTGCCAGCAGCTCGGGACAGGGTGGAAACACCATATATTTT. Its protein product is CASSSGQGGNTIYF.

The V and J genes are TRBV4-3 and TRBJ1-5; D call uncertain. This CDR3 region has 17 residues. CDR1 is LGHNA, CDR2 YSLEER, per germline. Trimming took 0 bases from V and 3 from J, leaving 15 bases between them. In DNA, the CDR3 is TGCGCCAGCAGCCAAGAGTTTTCCCCAGACTACAATCAGCCCCAGCATTTT. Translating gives CASSQEFSPDYNQPQHF.

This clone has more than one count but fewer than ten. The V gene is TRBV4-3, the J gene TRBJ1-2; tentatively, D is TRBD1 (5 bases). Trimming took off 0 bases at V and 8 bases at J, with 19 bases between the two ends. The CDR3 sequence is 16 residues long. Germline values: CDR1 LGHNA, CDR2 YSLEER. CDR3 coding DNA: TGCGCCAGCAGCCAAGATAGAGGCAGGGTGTATCAAGGCTACACCTTC. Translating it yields CASSQDRGRVYQGYTF.

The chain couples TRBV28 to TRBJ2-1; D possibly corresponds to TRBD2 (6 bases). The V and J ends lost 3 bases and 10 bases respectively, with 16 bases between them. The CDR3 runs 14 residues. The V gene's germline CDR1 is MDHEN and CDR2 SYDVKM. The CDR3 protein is CASSFSGVSGEQFF. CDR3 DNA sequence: TGTGCCAGCAGTTTTTCGGGGGTTTCGGGGGAGCAGTTCTTC.

The CDR3 bases are TGCAGCGTTGATGACGGGAGTAGGGGAGAGACCCAGTACTTC. Amino acid sequence: CSVDDGSRGETQYF. The chain uses TRBV29-1 and TRBJ2-5; D might be TRBD2 (6 bases). The CDR3 is made up of 14 amino acids. V dropped 3 bases and J dropped 4 bases, with 15 bases sitting between them. The V gene's germline CDR1 is SQVTM and CDR2 ANQGSEA.

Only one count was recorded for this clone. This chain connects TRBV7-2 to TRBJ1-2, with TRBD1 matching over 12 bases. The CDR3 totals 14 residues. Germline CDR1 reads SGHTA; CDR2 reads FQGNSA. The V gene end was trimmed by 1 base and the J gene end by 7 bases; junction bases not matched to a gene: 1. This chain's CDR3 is CASSLEGQGAGYTF. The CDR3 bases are TGTGCCAGCAGCTTAGAGGGACAGGGGGCTGGCTACACCTTC.

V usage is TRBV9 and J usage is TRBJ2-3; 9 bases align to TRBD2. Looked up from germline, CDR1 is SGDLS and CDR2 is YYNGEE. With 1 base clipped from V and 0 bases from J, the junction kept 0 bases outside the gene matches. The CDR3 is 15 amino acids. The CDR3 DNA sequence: TGTGCCAGCAGCGTAAGCGGGGGGAGCACAGATACGCAGTATTTT. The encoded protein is CASSVSGGSTDTQYF. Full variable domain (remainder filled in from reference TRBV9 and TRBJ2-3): DSGVTQTPKHLITATGQRVTLRCSPRSGDLSVYWYQQSLDQGLQFLIQYYNGEERAKGNILERFSAQQFPDLHSELNLSSLELGDSALYFCASSVSGGSTDTQYFGPGTRLTVL.

The CDR3 nucleotides are TGTGCCAGCTCACCAAGAACTAGTGACGAGCAGTACTTC. Translation gives CASSPRTSDEQYF. The chain employs TRBV18 and TRBJ2-7; weak D call: TRBD2 (5 bases). The V gene's germline CDR1 is KGHSH and CDR2 LQKENI. The ends were cut back, 2 bases at V and 5 bases at J, with 10 bases in the middle. The CDR3 spans 13 residues.

The CDR3 DNA reads as TGTGCCAGCAGCTTGAGGGGACAGGGATTCACCGGGGAGCTGTTTTTT. Its protein product is CASSLRGQGFTGELFF. This chain connects TRBV5-8 to TRBJ2-2; 9 bases match TRBD1. This CDR3 is 16 amino acids long. Losses at the gene ends were 1 base for V and 4 bases for J; bases not matched to a gene: 5. In germline, CDR1 is SGHTS, CDR2 YDEGEE.

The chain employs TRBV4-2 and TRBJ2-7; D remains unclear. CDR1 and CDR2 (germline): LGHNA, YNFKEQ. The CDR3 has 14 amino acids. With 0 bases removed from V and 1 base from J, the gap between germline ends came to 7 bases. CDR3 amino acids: CASSQDLTSYEQYF. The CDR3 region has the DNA TGTGCCAGCAGCCAAGATCTTACTTCCTACGAGCAGTACTTC.

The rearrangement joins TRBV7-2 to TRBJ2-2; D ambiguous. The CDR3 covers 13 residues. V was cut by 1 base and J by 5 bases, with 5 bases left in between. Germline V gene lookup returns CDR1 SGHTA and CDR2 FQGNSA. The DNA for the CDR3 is TGTGCCAGCAGCTTAGTCAGGACCGGGGAGCTGTTTTTT. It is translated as CASSLVRTGELFF.

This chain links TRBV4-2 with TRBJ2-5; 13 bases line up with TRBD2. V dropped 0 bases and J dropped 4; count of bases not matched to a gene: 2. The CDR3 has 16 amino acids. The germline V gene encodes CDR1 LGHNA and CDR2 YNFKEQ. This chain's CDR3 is CASSQETSGRGETQYF. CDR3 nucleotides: TGTGCCAGCAGCCAAGAAACTAGCGGGAGGGGAGAGACCCAGTACTTC.

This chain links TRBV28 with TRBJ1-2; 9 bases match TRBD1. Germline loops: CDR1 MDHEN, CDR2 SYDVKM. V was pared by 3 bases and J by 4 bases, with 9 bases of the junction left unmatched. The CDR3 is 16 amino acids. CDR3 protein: CASSFSRQGEAYGYTF. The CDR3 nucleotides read TGTGCCAGCAGTTTTTCCCGACAGGGGGAAGCCTATGGCTACACCTTC.

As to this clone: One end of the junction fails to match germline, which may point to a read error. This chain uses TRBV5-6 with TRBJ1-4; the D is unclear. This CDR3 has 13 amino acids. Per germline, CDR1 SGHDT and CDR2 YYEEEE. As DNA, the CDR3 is TGTGCCAGCACCAAGTGGTTAGGAGAGCCCTCGGTTTTC. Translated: CASTKWLGEPSVF. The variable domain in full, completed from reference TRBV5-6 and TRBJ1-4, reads DAGVTQSPTHLIKTRGQQVTLRCSPKSGHDTVSWYQQALGQGPQFIFQYYEEEERQRGNFPDRFSGHQFPNYSSELNVNALLLGDSALYLCASTKWLGEPSVFGSGTQLSVL.

Written as DNA, the CDR3 is TGTGCCAGCAGCTTCCGACAGGGGAGTACCGGGGAGCTGTTTTTT. This sequence encodes CASSFRQGSTGELFF. The chain carries TRBV5-6 and TRBJ2-2; 8 bases fit TRBD1. Trimming removed 2 bases from V and 5 bases from J; junction bases left unmatched: 5. Germline lookup yields CDR1 SGHDT and CDR2 YYEEEE. The CDR3 is 15 amino acids.

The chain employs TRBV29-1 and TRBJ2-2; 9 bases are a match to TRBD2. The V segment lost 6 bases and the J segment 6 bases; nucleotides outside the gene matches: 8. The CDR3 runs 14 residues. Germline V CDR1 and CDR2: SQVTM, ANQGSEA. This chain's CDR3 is CSVGLATQAGELFF. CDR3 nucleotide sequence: TGCAGCGTCGGACTAGCGACCCAAGCCGGGGAGCTGTTTTTT.

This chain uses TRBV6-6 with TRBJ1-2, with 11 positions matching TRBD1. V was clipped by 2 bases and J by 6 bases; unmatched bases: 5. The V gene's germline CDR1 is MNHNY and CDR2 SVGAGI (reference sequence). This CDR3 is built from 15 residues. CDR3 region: CASSYPGQGADGYTF. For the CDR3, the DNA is TGTGCCAGCAGTTACCCCGGACAGGGGGCAGATGGCTACACCTTC.

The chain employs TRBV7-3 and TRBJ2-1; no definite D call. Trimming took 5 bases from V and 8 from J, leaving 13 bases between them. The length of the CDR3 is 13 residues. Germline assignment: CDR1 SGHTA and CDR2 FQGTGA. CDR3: CASSPYGEHEQFF. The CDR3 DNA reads TGTGCCAGCAGCCCGTACGGTGAACATGAGCAGTTCTTC.